This passage covers 30 T cell receptor beta chains from one sample sequenced in a study of cytomegalovirus exposure and HLA in healthy donors. Here immunoSEQ multiplex PCR was the method, and the copy in TCRdb shows in-frame clones only, minus some. The data hold 300,000 to 400,000 clones, with roughly 88% observed a single time. Material: PBMCs. Receptors originate from a man aged 25-45 years in good health and CMV-seronegative.

This chain connects TRBV6-5 to TRBJ1-1; D is ambiguous. Trimming stripped 7 bases from V and 0 bases from J, with 6 bases between. Per the germline V gene, CDR1 is MNHEY and CDR2 is SVGAGI. This CDR3 is built from 12 residues. This CDR3 reads CASMRLNTEAFF. CDR3 in DNA: TGTGCCAGCATGCGGTTGAACACTGAAGCTTTCTTT.

The chain is built from TRBV4-3 and TRBJ2-3; TRBD2 is a possible D gene (6 bases). Trimming took off 9 bases at V and 4 bases at J, with 20 bases between the two ends. Germline CDR1 and CDR2: LGHNA and YSLEER. The CDR3 extends over 15 amino acids. CDR3 region: CASPHSSAFPDTQYF. The CDR3 bases are TGCGCCAGTCCACACTCTAGCGCCTTTCCAGATACGCAGTATTTT.

This clone was observed a handful of times. The chain recombines TRBV7-8 with TRBJ1-1; 7 bases map to TRBD1. The CDR3 extends over 13 amino acids. Germline loops: CDR1 SGHVS, CDR2 FQNEAQ. Unmatched junction bases numbered 5, after V lost 5 bases and J lost 5 bases. The CDR3 loop reads CASSLGGRTEAFF. The CDR3 nucleotides are TGTGCCAGCAGCCTAGGGGGCAGGACTGAAGCTTTCTTT.

The rearrangement links TRBV27 to TRBJ2-3; possible D gene TRBD1, 6 bases. V shed 3 bases and J shed 1 base, with 14 bases lying between them. The CDR3 is 16 amino acids. Germline V gene lookup returns CDR1 MNHEY and CDR2 SMNVEV (reference sequence). The CDR3 DNA follows: TGTGCCAGCAGTTTGGGGCCGGGACAACGCACAGATACGCAGTATTTT. Translation: CASSLGPGQRTDTQYF.

The chain is built from TRBV6-5 and TRBJ1-3, with D perhaps matching TRBD1 (5 bases). The CDR3 covers 16 residues. With 3 bases removed from V and 0 bases from J, the gap between germline ends came to 12 bases. CDR1 and CDR2 from the germline V gene are MNHEY and SVGAGI. The CDR3 DNA sequence: TGTGCCAGCAGTTATGTGACAGTTCGCTCTGGAAACACCATATATTTT. This translates into CASSYVTVRSGNTIYF.

Only one count was recorded for this clone. This chain uses TRBV19 with TRBJ2-7; D ambiguous. Germline assignment: CDR1 LNHDA and CDR2 SQIVND (reference sequence). The CDR3 is 16 residues long. Trimming cost V 5 bases and J 0 bases, with 17 bases left between them. The CDR3 loop is CASSPVGYSDSYEQYF. CDR3 DNA sequence: TGTGCCAGTAGTCCGGTGGGCTACAGTGACTCCTACGAGCAGTACTTC.

This clone was seen just once. CDR3 nucleotide sequence: TGTGCCAGCAGGGGACAGACGTCAGCAGGCTACACCTTC. Amino acid sequence: CASRGQTSAGYTF. V and J are TRBV6-5 and TRBJ1-2; 7 bases align to TRBD1. The CDR3 runs to 13 residues. The ends lost 6 bases at V and 8 bases at J; junction bases unmatched: 9. Per germline, CDR1 MNHEY and CDR2 SVGAGI.

The V call is TRBV4-1, the J call TRBJ1-2; tentative D call: TRBD1 (5 bases). The CDR3 runs to 15 residues. V was trimmed by 0 bases and J by 8 bases, leaving 16 bases between them. Germline loops: CDR1 MGHRA, CDR2 YSYEKL. The chain's CDR3 is CASSQDLGAHEGYTF. The CDR3 DNA reads TGCGCCAGCAGCCAAGATCTAGGGGCTCACGAGGGCTACACCTTC.

The sample holds one count of this clone. V gene TRBV7-9 combines with J gene TRBJ2-7; D may be TRBD1 (5 bases). The length of the CDR3 is 12 residues. The germline gives CDR1 SEHNR, CDR2 FQNEAQ (reference sequence). With 11 bases removed from V and 2 bases from J, the gap between germline ends came to 13 bases. This CDR3 reads CASKDITYEQYF. DNA of the CDR3: TGTGCCTCCAAGGACATTACCTACGAGCAGTACTTC.

The chain recombines TRBV6-4 with TRBJ2-3; 8 nucleotides align to TRBD1. V gave up 5 bases and J gave up 4 bases; unmatched junction bases: 5. The V gene's germline CDR1 is MRHNA and CDR2 SNTAGT. This CDR3 region has 14 residues. CDR3 nucleotides: TGTGCCAGCAGTTCCCGACAGGGGTCAGATACGCAGTATTTT. Translating it yields CASSSRQGSDTQYF.

J is TRBJ2-7 and V is TRBV4-1; 9 bases align to TRBD1. This CDR3 is built from 14 residues. Germline loops: CDR1 MGHRA, CDR2 YSYEKL. The V segment lost 9 bases and the J segment 5 bases; nucleotides outside the gene matches: 11. CDR3: CASRRSGQGNEQYF. DNA for the CDR3: TGCGCCAGTAGAAGATCGGGACAGGGCAACGAGCAGTACTTC.

This clone was seen only a few times. The same CDR3 arises from other DNA sequences in this sample as well. The rearrangement joins TRBV30 to TRBJ1-6, with D maybe TRBD1 (6 bases). The CDR3 runs 14 residues. V lost 4 bases and J lost 8, with 15 bases in between. Germline lookup yields CDR1 GTSNPN and CDR2 SVGIG (reference sequence). The CDR3 region is CAWKRGTVDSPLHF. In DNA form, the CDR3 reads TGTGCCTGGAAAAGGGGGACCGTCGATTCACCCCTCCACTTT.

In this sample, this clone turned up once. The CDR3 here is CASSLAPTSWDTQYF. In nucleotides, the CDR3 is TGTGCCAGCAGTTTAGCCCCCACTTCGTGGGATACGCAGTATTTT. The V call is TRBV27, the J call TRBJ2-3; no clear D. Germline-derived CDR1 and CDR2 are MNHEY and SMNVEV (reference sequence). V gave up 2 bases and J gave up 6 bases, with 15 bases separating them. The CDR3 has 15 residues.

V and J are TRBV27 and TRBJ1-2; D remains ambiguous. Germline CDR1 is MNHEY and CDR2 is SMNVEV (reference sequence). The V end was cut by 4 bases, the J end by 2 bases, with 5 bases between. This CDR3 spans 12 amino acids. This CDR3 reads CASSSRNYGYTF. The CDR3 bases are TGTGCCAGCAGTTCCCGGAACTATGGCTACACCTTC.

This chain connects TRBV7-6 to TRBJ1-1, with a possible D match to TRBD1 (6 bases). Germline values: CDR1 SGHVS, CDR2 FNYEAQ. With 1 base removed from V and 1 base from J, the gap between germline ends came to 13 bases. There are 16 residues in the CDR3. The CDR3 DNA reads as TGTGCCAGCAGCTTAGGACCCGGGACAACGAACACTGAAGCTTTCTTT. The encoded protein is CASSLGPGTTNTEAFF.

The chain uses TRBV2 and TRBJ1-5, with D uncertain. The CDR3 is 15 amino acids. Trimming took 2 bases from V and 2 from J, leaving 10 bases between them. Germline V gene lookup returns CDR1 SNHLY and CDR2 FYNNEI. CDR3 loop: CASSEFTAGNQPQHF. The DNA of the CDR3 is TGTGCCAGCAGTGAATTCACAGCGGGCAATCAGCCCCAGCATTTT.

The V gene is TRBV5-1, the J gene TRBJ1-1, with TRBD1 matching over 7 bases. This CDR3 region has 16 residues. The V gene's germline CDR1 is SGHRS and CDR2 YFSETQ. V was pared by 0 bases and J by 1 base, with 6 bases of the junction left unmatched. The CDR3 spells CASSLAATGSNTEAFF. The CDR3 DNA reads as TGCGCCAGCAGCTTGGCGGCGACAGGGTCGAACACTGAAGCTTTCTTT.

The rearrangement links TRBV2 to TRBJ2-1, with 9 bases that match TRBD1. The CDR3 is 16 residues long. The V gene's germline CDR1 is SNHLY and CDR2 FYNNEI. The V gene end was trimmed by 7 bases and the J gene end by 3 bases; junction bases not matched to a gene: 10. The CDR3 bases are TGTGCCAGCAAAATACAGGGGGCGGGCCTCTACAATGAGCAGTTCTTC. Translated, it gives CASKIQGAGLYNEQFF.

The chain employs TRBV2 and TRBJ1-4; TRBD1 is a possible D gene (6 bases). CDR3 length: 15 residues. With 7 bases removed from V and 0 bases from J, the gap between germline ends came to 12 bases. The V gene's germline CDR1 is SNHLY and CDR2 FYNNEI. CDR3 loop: CASKIGQTTNEKLFF. The DNA of the CDR3 is TGTGCCAGCAAAATCGGACAGACAACTAATGAAAAACTGTTTTTT. Filled out from reference TRBV2 and TRBJ1-4, the complete variable domain reads EPEVTQTPSHQVTQMGQEVILRCVPISNHLYFYWYRQILGQKVEFLVSFYNNEISEKSEIFDDQFSVERPDGSNFTLKIRSTKLEDSAMYFCASKIGQTTNEKLFFGSGTQLSVL.

The chain joins TRBV10-3 to TRBJ1-1, with TRBD1 identical over 8 bases. V was pared by 9 bases and J by 1 base, with 4 bases of the junction left unmatched. This CDR3 is 13 amino acids long. Germline V lookup: CDR1 ENHRY, CDR2 SYGVKD. The CDR3 spells CAIQGAWNTEAFF. The DNA for the CDR3 is TGTGCCATTCAGGGGGCTTGGAACACTGAAGCTTTCTTT.

V usage is TRBV25-1 and J usage is TRBJ2-2; D might be TRBD2 (5 bases). This CDR3 is built from 15 residues. Germline CDR1 reads MGHDK; CDR2 reads SYGVNS. V lost 0 bases, J lost 2 bases, and 7 bases lay in between. For the CDR3, the DNA is TGTGCCAGCAGTGAATATGGACTTAACACCGGGGAGCTGTTTTTT. Translation: CASSEYGLNTGELFF.

This clone has a single count. The genes are TRBV7-9 and TRBJ2-7, with 7 nucleotides matching TRBD2. The ends lost 5 bases at V and 4 bases at J; junction bases unmatched: 8. There are 14 residues in the CDR3. Germline V lookup: CDR1 SEHNR, CDR2 FQNEAQ (reference sequence). The DNA for the CDR3 is TGTGCCAGCAGCCCGGGGGGATCGGTTTACGAGCAGTACTTC. Translated, it gives CASSPGGSVYEQYF.

This chain links TRBV18 with TRBJ1-5; a possible D gene is TRBD1 (6 bases). The ends were cut back, 6 bases at V and 5 bases at J, with 23 bases in the middle. The CDR3 consists of 17 residues. Germline CDR1 and CDR2: KGHSH and LQKENI. CDR3: CASSLDHIGGYYQPQHF. CDR3 bases: TGTGCCAGCTCTCTCGACCACATAGGGGGTTACTATCAGCCCCAGCATTTT.

The sample holds a few counts of this clone. The gene calls are TRBV19 and TRBJ1-5; TRBD1 might be the D (6 bases). The length of the CDR3 is 15 residues. The germline V and J ends were trimmed by 4 bases and 0 bases, with 10 bases remaining between them. The V gene's germline CDR1 is LNHDA and CDR2 SQIVND (reference sequence). CDR3 sequence reads: CASSKGTPSNQPQHF. CDR3 nucleotides: TGTGCCAGTAGTAAAGGGACACCTAGCAATCAGCCCCAGCATTTT.

The chain is built from TRBV4-1 and TRBJ2-7; the D gene is possibly TRBD2 (6 bases). Trimming shortened V by 0 bases and J by 3 bases, and 15 bases separated the two germline ends. The CDR3 consists of 16 residues. Per the germline V gene, CDR1 is MGHRA and CDR2 is YSYEKL. The CDR3 region is CASSQDGGARRYEQYF. The CDR3 nucleotides read TGCGCCAGCAGCCAAGATGGAGGGGCGCGACGCTACGAGCAGTACTTC.

The rearrangement uses TRBV4-3 and TRBJ1-4, with TRBD1 identical over 8 bases. This CDR3 has 14 residues. Losses at the gene ends were 1 base for V and 8 bases for J; bases not matched to a gene: 3. Per the germline V gene, CDR1 is LGHNA and CDR2 is YSLEER. In DNA, the CDR3 is TGCGCCAGCAGCCAAGGGACAGGGTGGGAAAAACTGTTTTTT. It yields the protein CASSQGTGWEKLFF.

V gene TRBV7-7 combines with J gene TRBJ2-7, with D perhaps matching TRBD1 (5 bases). This CDR3 has 14 residues. Looked up from germline, CDR1 is SSHAT and CDR2 is FNYEAQ (reference sequence). V was shortened by 2 bases and J by 5 bases, with 13 bases between the two germline ends. Written as DNA, the CDR3 is TGTGCCAGCAGCTTACAAGGGTCAGGGCACGAGCAGTACTTC. Protein sequence: CASSLQGSGHEQYF.

The V call is TRBV27, the J call TRBJ1-5; D is unclear. The germline gives CDR1 MNHEY, CDR2 SMNVEV (reference sequence). The CDR3 consists of 15 residues. Trimming left V 5 bases short and J 1 base short, with 12 bases between. The CDR3 DNA sequence: TGTGCCAGCAGTCAAGAGCGTTCCAGCAATCAGCCCCAGCATTTT. It codes for CASSQERSSNQPQHF.

The V call is TRBV29-1, the J call TRBJ2-7; D perhaps matches TRBD1 (5 bases). Germline values: CDR1 SQVTM, CDR2 ANQGSEA. Trimming left V 4 bases short and J 1 base short, with 11 bases between. This CDR3 is built from 13 residues. CDR3 region: CSVGQGGSYEQYF. The CDR3 coding sequence is TGCAGCGTTGGGCAGGGTGGGTCCTACGAGCAGTACTTC.

The CDR3 spells CASRTIQPGESYNSPLHF. The CDR3 bases are TGTGCCAGCAGAACTATCCAACCAGGGGAATCCTATAATTCACCCCTCCACTTT. V usage is TRBV2 and J usage is TRBJ1-6; the D gene is possibly TRBD1 (6 bases). V gave up 6 bases and J gave up 1 base, with 19 bases separating them. Germline-derived CDR1 and CDR2 are SNHLY and FYNNEI. This CDR3 is built from 18 residues.